The sequence of this TCR beta chain was determined in a study of T cells in Graves' hyperthyroidism and ophthalmopathy. Study outcomes and limitations: In the blood, most expanded thyroid clonotypes above 0.001 appeared as well.

TCR beta CDR3 sequences were amplified from RNA transcripts. Primed by the HTBI set, a first-round RT-PCR was run on the TCR CDR3. Each CDR3 protein gets one entry after TCRdb re-called the multiplex PCR reads with MiXCR. The sample consists of hundreds of thousands of distinct CDR3 sequences, 20% of them appearing once. Enrolled ophthalmopathy patients presented with a Clinical Activity Score of at least 3, a NOSPECS grade of at least 4, and disease duration under 3 months. This clonotype was seen only a few times. Its target is unknown. The source material was blood. The TCR comes from a man in his forties with Graves' ophthalmopathy.

DNA for the CDR3: TGCGCCAGCAGCCCCGGGACTAGGGGATACGAGCAGTACTTC. This codes for CASSPGTRGYEQYF. The V and J genes are TRBV4-3 and TRBJ2-7, with 8 bases that match TRBD2. Germline CDR1 is LGHNA and CDR2 is YSLEER. The junction had 6 bases not matched to a gene; V was cut back by 4 bases and J by 4 bases. The CDR3 extends over 14 amino acids.